The 26 T cell receptor beta chains below come from one sample, sequenced in a study of T cells in Graves' hyperthyroidism and ophthalmopathy. RNA transcripts gave rise to amplified TCR beta CDR3 regions. HTBI primers drove first-round RT-PCR of the TCR CDR3. TCRdb passed the multiplex PCR reads through MiXCR, listing each CDR3 protein once. The sample carries roughly 600,000 distinct CDR3 sequences, roughly 15% recorded once. The material sequenced was blood. Receptor source: a woman between 50 and 59 years old with Graves' ophthalmopathy.

The chain uses TRBV27 and TRBJ2-2; tentatively, D is TRBD1 or TRBD2 (7 bases each). The CDR3 is 20 residues long. V was cut by 1 base and J by 3 bases, with 24 bases left in between. Germline-derived CDR1 and CDR2 are MNHEY and SMNVEV (reference sequence). The CDR3 coding sequence is TGTGCCAGCAGTTTATTTTTTGGACTAGTAGGGGGCCGCGACACCGGGGAGCTGTTTTTT. Its protein is CASSLFFGLVGGRDTGELFF.

This clonotype was recorded many times. The CDR3 loop is CSAGGQTEQYF. The CDR3 nucleotides read TGCAGTGCTGGGGGACAGACCGAGCAGTACTTC. The chain is built from TRBV20-1 and TRBJ2-7, with 7 nucleotides matching TRBD1. The V segment lost 5 bases and the J segment 6 bases; nucleotides outside the gene matches: 4. The CDR3 totals 11 residues. Germline V gives CDR1 DFQATT, CDR2 SNEGSKA (reference sequence).

This clonotype has at least ten counts. CDR3 residues: CASRPIAGVQFF. CDR3 in DNA: TGTGCCAGCAGACCCATAGCGGGAGTACAGTTCTTC. This sequence joins TRBV6-2 or TRBV6-3 and TRBJ2-1; 9 bases match TRBD2. CDR3 length equals 12 residues. Germline CDR1 MNHEY, CDR2 SVGEGT. The ends lost 6 bases at V and 13 bases at J; junction bases unmatched: 7.

This clonotype appeared many times. V usage is TRBV20-1 and J usage is TRBJ2-1; 8 bases align to TRBD2. J was trimmed by 6 bases and V by 6 bases; bases with no gene match: 4. Germline CDR1 is DFQATT and CDR2 is SNEGSKA (reference sequence). CDR3 length: 12 amino acids. The CDR3 spells CSATLAANEQFF. The DNA of the CDR3 is TGCAGTGCCACACTAGCGGCCAATGAGCAGTTCTTC.

The V call is TRBV19, the J call TRBJ2-7; perhaps D is TRBD1 or TRBD2 (6 bases each). The germline CDR1 and CDR2 sequences are LNHDA and SQIVND (reference sequence). The CDR3 consists of 15 residues. V gave up 6 bases and J gave up 7 bases, with 22 bases separating them. Here the CDR3 DNA reads TGTGCCAGTAGCAACCGGGGGCCGCCTACGAGAGAGCAGTACTTC. Protein sequence: CASSNRGPPTREQYF.

This clonotype was seen ten or more times. This chain connects TRBV18 to TRBJ2-5; 9 nucleotides agree with TRBD1. The V gene's germline CDR1 is KGHSH and CDR2 LQKENI. There are 16 residues in the CDR3. With V trimmed by 0 bases and J by 0 bases, 2 bases remained unmatched. This chain's CDR3 is CASSPPTGGYQETQYF. The CDR3 DNA sequence: TGTGCCAGCTCACCACCGACAGGGGGTTACCAAGAGACCCAGTACTTC. Together with reference TRBV18 and TRBJ2-5, the CDR3 gives the full variable domain: NAGVMQNPRHLVRRRGQEARLRCSPMKGHSHVYWYRQLPEEGLKFMVYLQKENIIDESGMPKERFSAEFPKEGPSILRIQQVVRGDSAAYFCASSPPTGGYQETQYFGPGTRLLVL.

This clonotype appeared many times. This chain uses TRBV30 with TRBJ2-1; D perhaps matches TRBD2 (6 bases). Germline loops: CDR1 GTSNPN, CDR2 SVGIG (reference sequence). V dropped 2 bases and J dropped 6 bases, with 8 bases sitting between them. This CDR3 region has 12 residues. The CDR3 region has the DNA TGTGCCTGGAGTCGGGAGCTCAATGAGCAGTTCTTC. Translated: CAWSRELNEQFF. The whole variable domain, filled in from reference TRBV30 and TRBJ2-1, reads SQTIHQWPATLVQPVGSPLSLECTVEGTSNPNLYWYRQAAGRGLQLLFYSVGIGQISSEVPQNLSASRPQDRQFILSSKKLLLSDSGFYLCAWSRELNEQFFGPGTRLTVL.

This clonotype occurred many times. This sequence joins TRBV29-1 and TRBJ1-1; a weak D match, TRBD1 (5 bases). This CDR3 comprises 13 residues. V lost 7 bases, J lost 1 base, and 13 bases lay in between. Germline V gene lookup returns CDR1 SQVTM and CDR2 ANQGSEA. The CDR3 DNA sequence: TGCAGCGGGGTAAGACAGAAGAACACTGAAGCTTTCTTT. Its protein product is CSGVRQKNTEAFF.

This clonotype was seen repeatedly, ten times or more. The chain has TRBV20-1 and TRBJ1-6; the match to TRBD1 covers 7 bases. Germline assignment: CDR1 DFQATT and CDR2 SNEGSKA (reference sequence). CDR3 length: 14 amino acids. The junction had 4 bases not matched to a gene; V was cut back by 1 base and J by 7 bases. The CDR3 nucleotides read TGCAGTGCTAGAGGAGGGGGCGAAAATTCACCCCTCCACTTT. Amino acid sequence: CSARGGGENSPLHF.

Turning to this clonotype: This could be a read error, since a much larger clone is one nucleotide away. The gene calls are TRBV7-2 and TRBJ1-4, with D possibly matching TRBD1 (6 bases). CDR1 and CDR2 (germline): SGHTA, FQGNSA. The CDR3 totals 16 residues. The DNA for the CDR3 is TGTGCCGGCAGCTCTAGGCAGTGGGGGGCGAGTGAAAAACTGTTTTTT. The encoded protein is CAGSSRQWGASEKLFF.

This clonotype was found many times. V is TRBV5-6 and J is TRBJ2-1; 7 positions match TRBD1. Germline V CDR1 and CDR2: SGHDT, YYEEEE. The CDR3 contains 15 residues. Trimming removed 0 bases from V and 4 bases from J; junction bases left unmatched: 4. In nucleotides, the CDR3 is TGTGCCAGCAGCTTGGTGGACAGGACTTACAATGAGCAGTTCTTC. This translates into CASSLVDRTYNEQFF.

This clonotype showed up many times. The chain carries TRBV5-1 and TRBJ2-1, with 8 bases lining up with TRBD2. V lost 4 bases to trimming and J lost 9 bases; unmatched junction nucleotides: 9. The CDR3 is 14 residues long. CDR1 is SGHRS, CDR2 YFSETQ, per germline. CDR3 sequence: CASSDTSGPGEQFF. Here the CDR3 DNA reads TGCGCCAGCAGCGACACTAGCGGCCCGGGTGAGCAGTTCTTC.

In its sample, this clonotype was seen a few times. The genes are TRBV18 and TRBJ2-4; a possible D gene is TRBD2 (5 bases). Germline V gene lookup returns CDR1 KGHSH and CDR2 LQKENI. CDR3 length: 15 amino acids. Trimming took off 0 bases at V and 8 bases at J, with 14 bases between the two ends. The CDR3 DNA sequence: TGTGCCAGCTCACCACCGGGTCGAGGGATAGACATTCAGTACTTC. Its protein is CASSPPGRGIDIQYF. Together with reference TRBV18 and TRBJ2-4, the CDR3 gives the full variable domain: NAGVMQNPRHLVRRRGQEARLRCSPMKGHSHVYWYRQLPEEGLKFMVYLQKENIIDESGMPKERFSAEFPKEGPSILRIQQVVRGDSAAYFCASSPPGRGIDIQYFGAGTRLSVL.

This clonotype was observed at least ten times. This rearrangement joins TRBV12-3 or TRBV12-4 to TRBJ2-3; the D gene is possibly TRBD1 (5 bases). V lost 4 bases and J lost 2, with 13 bases in between. CDR3 size: 15 residues. For the CDR3, the DNA is TGTGCCAGCAGTTCTAACAGGAGATACACAGATACGCAGTATTTT. This gives the protein CASSSNRRYTDTQYF.

This clonotype came up many times. V usage is TRBV28 and J usage is TRBJ2-1; 7 bases agree with TRBD2. With V trimmed by 3 bases and J by 10 bases, 18 bases remained unmatched. Germline V gives CDR1 MDHEN, CDR2 SYDVKM. This CDR3 is 17 amino acids long. CDR3 loop: CASSLDLLGLAAKEQFF. The CDR3, as DNA: TGTGCCAGCAGTTTGGATTTGTTGGGGCTAGCGGCCAAGGAGCAGTTCTTC.

The rearrangement uses TRBV10-3 and TRBJ2-1, with D unclear. CDR3 size: 15 residues. Trimming stripped 3 bases from V and 6 bases from J, with 15 bases between. Germline CDR1 ENHRY, CDR2 SYGVKD. CDR3 bases: TGTGCCATCAGTGACCTTTTAGGAGACGGCAATGAGCAGTTCTTC. Amino acid sequence: CAISDLLGDGNEQFF.

This clonotype was counted only a few times. The chain employs TRBV20-1 and TRBJ1-2; a possible D gene is TRBD1 (6 bases). Trimming stripped 3 bases from V and 8 bases from J, with 10 bases between. This CDR3 spans 11 amino acids. Germline loops: CDR1 DFQATT, CDR2 SNEGSKA (reference sequence). CDR3 coding DNA: TGCAGTGCTAGGGGGGCGGCCGGCTACACCTTC. Its protein is CSARGAAGYTF.

This clonotype was picked up many times. This sequence joins TRBV6-1 and TRBJ1-1; 10 bases match TRBD1. J was trimmed by 5 bases and V by 5 bases; bases with no gene match: 5. CDR3 length: 14 amino acids. Germline loops: CDR1 MNHNS, CDR2 SASEGT. This CDR3 reads CASSTMDRGTEAFF. The CDR3 DNA is TGTGCCAGCAGTACAATGGACAGGGGGACTGAAGCTTTCTTT.

In regard to this clonotype: This may be a read error, as it is one base from a much larger clone. V is TRBV20-1 and J is TRBJ1-5; D is uncertain. The V end lost 6 bases, the J end lost 0 bases, and 12 bases lay between the germline ends. Per germline, CDR1 DFQATT and CDR2 SNEGSKA (reference sequence). The CDR3 is 14 amino acids. The CDR3 DNA reads TGCAGTGCAGGAGGCCAGTATAGCAATCAGCCCCAGCATTTT. Translation: CSAGGQYSNQPQHF.

J is TRBJ2-1 and V is TRBV10-3, with D hard to call. Trimming pared 3 bases from V and 6 bases from J, leaving 9 bases between. This CDR3 region has 13 residues. The V gene's germline CDR1 is ENHRY and CDR2 SYGVKD. CDR3 amino acids: CAISEEVINEQFF. The DNA for the CDR3 is TGTGCCATCAGTGAAGAGGTCATCAATGAGCAGTTCTTC.

This clonotype has only a few counts. V gene TRBV28 combines with J gene TRBJ2-5; 8 bases are a match to TRBD2. The CDR3 runs 19 residues. The germline V gene has CDR1 MDHEN and CDR2 SYDVKM. With 6 bases clipped from V and 2 bases from J, the junction kept 20 bases outside the gene matches. This chain's CDR3 is CASRTEPTRTSGHQETQYF. The DNA for the CDR3 is TGTGCCAGCAGGACCGAGCCAACGAGAACTAGCGGCCATCAAGAGACCCAGTACTTC.

This clonotype was detected many times. Written as DNA, the CDR3 is TGTGCCAGCAGCCAAGCTATTAGGGACAGGGACAATCAGCCCCAGCATTTT. It yields the protein CASSQAIRDRDNQPQHF. The rearrangement joins TRBV3-1 to TRBJ1-5; 9 positions agree with TRBD1. The junction had 7 bases not matched to a gene; V was cut back by 1 base and J by 3 bases. Germline V gives CDR1 LGHDT, CDR2 YNNKEL (reference sequence). This CDR3 is built from 17 residues. Supplemented by reference TRBV3-1 and TRBJ1-5, the full variable domain reads DTAVSQTPKYLVTQMGNDKSIKCEQNLGHDTMYWYKQDSKKFLKIMFSYNNKELIINETVPNRFSPKSPDKAHLNLHINSLELGDSAVYFCASSQAIRDRDNQPQHFGDGTRLSIL.

This clonotype has at least ten counts. The chain carries TRBV27 and TRBJ2-5; a possible D gene is TRBD2 (5 bases). CDR1 and CDR2 from the germline V gene are MNHEY and SMNVEV (reference sequence). The CDR3 length is 14 residues. The V gene lost 7 bases and the J gene lost 7 bases, with 19 bases spanning the gap. CDR3: CASTSTGKSGTQYF. As DNA, the CDR3 is TGTGCCAGCACCTCCACGGGCAAAAGCGGGACCCAGTACTTC.

This clonotype was seen at least ten times. The chain combines TRBV28 with TRBJ1-5; no clear D gene. Germline CDR1 MDHEN, CDR2 SYDVKM. V lost 0 bases, J lost 4 bases, and 7 bases lay in between. The CDR3 is made up of 14 amino acids. CDR3 DNA: TGTGCCAGCAGTTTATGGTTAGATAATCAGCCCCAGCATTTT. As protein: CASSLWLDNQPQHF.

This clonotype was found many times. CDR3 nucleotide sequence: TGTGCCAGCAGCTACGACAGGGGTGTCACTGAAGCTTTCTTT. Translating gives CASSYDRGVTEAFF. The chain is built from TRBV6-1 and TRBJ1-1; 8 nucleotides match TRBD1. The CDR3 length is 14 residues. CDR1 and CDR2 (germline): MNHNS, SASEGT. The V and J ends lost 6 bases and 4 bases, in that order; junction bases with no gene match: 7.

This clonotype was seen at least ten times. The CDR3 nucleotides are TGTGCCAGCAGCTTAGGCGGGGCTAGAGCAGATACGCAGTATTTT. Its translation: CASSLGGARADTQYF. V and J are TRBV7-2 and TRBJ2-3; a possible D gene is TRBD2 (6 bases). This CDR3 spans 15 amino acids. Germline values: CDR1 SGHTA, CDR2 FQGNSA. Trimming left V 1 base short and J 4 bases short, with 12 bases between.